The clone carrying this T cell receptor beta chain appeared many times. Its antigen is unidentified. This sample is part of a study of human T cells and chemical hapten exposure. Study in general: The scalp of each patient received a weekly diphenylcyclopropenone dose for the full roughly 24-week study. Patients, chiefly female, had alopecia areata, totalis or universalis.

Study results and caveats: Controls had significantly fewer large CDR3 similarity clusters than were formed by expanded TCRs.

Via MiXCR, TCRdb re-called the RACE reads, giving one row per CDR3 protein. The sample has 100,000 to 150,000 distinct CDR3 sequences, approximately 12% seen once. Germline CDR1 reads SGHVS; CDR2 reads FQNEAQ. Deletions cut 5 bases from V and 4 bases from J, with 20 bases between. The CDR3 is 16 amino acids. Time point indicated: pre-sensitization, week 0. This sample's treatment: therapeutic diphenylcyclopropenone sensitization with weekly scalp DPC. People who gave samples had alopecia, were 18 to 70 years old, and were suitable for DPC. The starting material was whole blood, obtained in connection with sensitization to the hapten diphenylcyclopropenone (DPC). This clonotype was obtained from a woman between 18 and 29 years old with alopecia areata. Some clones in this sample may be carry-over from other donors' samples. The chain links TRBV7-8 to TRBJ1-1; no definite D call. The CDR3 DNA sequence: TGTGCCAGCAGCCCCTATCGAGTAGGCGGAGGCACTGAAGCTTTCTTT. Translation gives CASSPYRVGGGTEAFF.